The 29 T cell receptor beta chains below come from one sample, sequenced in a study of T-cell reconstitution after alpha-beta-depleted transplantation in children. Unique molecular identifiers featured in how the TCRbeta library was prepared. In TCRdb, the PCR reads were re-called with MiXCR into one record per CDR3 protein. Of hundreds of thousands of distinct CDR3 sequences in the sample, roughly 17% were seen once. The sequenced sample was PBMCs from the stem cell graft donor, obtained from the stem cell graft. The receptors were sampled from a human donor who donated a stem cell graft to a child with acute myeloid leukemia.

The chain uses TRBV5-1 and TRBJ1-1; perhaps TRBD1 as D (5 bases). Germline-derived CDR1 and CDR2 are SGHRS and YFSETQ. This CDR3 has 17 residues. The germline V and J ends were trimmed by 0 bases and 0 bases, with 15 bases remaining between them. The CDR3 sequence is CASSLVAGMGLNTEAFF. DNA of the CDR3: TGCGCCAGCAGCTTGGTGGCAGGGATGGGTTTGAACACTGAAGCTTTCTTT.

On this clonotype: A clone one base away is much larger, so this may be a read error. The genes are TRBV28 and TRBJ2-3; 7 bases align to TRBD2. The CDR3 is made up of 14 amino acids. From germline, CDR1 is MDHEN and CDR2 SYDVKM. The CDR3 coding sequence is TGTGCCAGCAGCCCGGGGGGACGCACAGATACGCGGTATTTT. Its translation is CASSPGGRTDTRYF. The entire variable domain, with the rest obtained from reference TRBV28 and TRBJ2-3, is as follows: DVKVTQSSRYLVKRTGEKVFLECVQDMDHENMFWYRQDPGLGLRLIYFSYDVKMKEKGDIPEGYSVSREKKERFSLILESASTNQTSMYLCASSPGGRTDTRYFGPGTRLTVL.

Written as DNA, the CDR3 is TGTGCCAGCAGTCCCCGGGGGGGCCAAGAGACCCAGTACTTC. As protein: CASSPRGGQETQYF. V usage is TRBV12-3 or TRBV12-4 and J usage is TRBJ2-5, with 8 nucleotides matching TRBD2. The V and J ends lost 5 bases and 1 base, in that order; junction bases with no gene match: 3. CDR3 length: 14 residues.

This clonotype was counted a few times. The V and J genes are TRBV5-1 and TRBJ1-1; tentatively, D is TRBD1 (6 bases). Trimming left V 1 base short and J 1 base short, with 29 bases between. The CDR3 is 21 residues long. From germline, CDR1 is SGHRS and CDR2 YFSETQ. The CDR3 DNA reads TGCGCCAGCAGCTTGTGGGGGGTGGGGGGAGCAGGGGATGTGCGGAACACTGAAGCTTTCTTT. Translating it yields CASSLWGVGGAGDVRNTEAFF.

Ten or more counts support this clonotype. This chain links TRBV27 with TRBJ1-2, with 9 bases lining up with TRBD1. In germline, CDR1 is MNHEY, CDR2 SMNVEV (reference sequence). V shed 6 bases and J 2 bases; nucleotides not matched to a gene: 7. The CDR3 is 15 amino acids. The CDR3 protein is CASRGPGTGNYGYTF. In DNA form, the CDR3 reads TGTGCCAGCAGGGGTCCCGGGACAGGGAACTATGGCTACACCTTC.

This clonotype was found many times. The chain joins TRBV12-3 or TRBV12-4 to TRBJ2-2; 7 bases fit TRBD1. The length of the CDR3 is 14 residues. J lost 4 bases, V lost 5 bases, and 4 bases had no gene match. The CDR3 reads CASSPDRATGELFF. In DNA form, the CDR3 reads TGTGCCAGCAGTCCAGACAGGGCCACCGGGGAGCTGTTTTTT.

The chain recombines TRBV6-2 or TRBV6-3 with TRBJ2-3, with D perhaps TRBD1 or TRBD2 (5 bases each). The germline V gene encodes CDR1 MNHEY and CDR2 SVGEGT. The V end lost 0 bases, the J end lost 0 bases, and 7 bases lay between the germline ends. The CDR3 totals 15 residues. The CDR3 sequence is CASSYSEGSTDTQYF. The CDR3 nucleotides read TGTGCCAGCAGTTACTCTGAGGGGAGCACAGATACGCAGTATTTT.

This clonotype was counted at least ten times. V is TRBV20-1 and J is TRBJ1-1; D may be TRBD1 (5 bases). Trimming took off 3 bases at V and 7 bases at J, with 18 bases between the two ends. Germline V gives CDR1 DFQATT, CDR2 SNEGSKA (reference sequence). The CDR3 totals 14 residues. DNA for the CDR3: TGCAGTGCTAGCTTACAGTTGGGGAGGGGTGAAGCTTTCTTT. Translation: CSASLQLGRGEAFF.

This clonotype has ten or more counts. The V and J genes are TRBV24-1 and TRBJ1-2, with D tentatively TRBD1 (6 bases). This CDR3 is built from 14 residues. Looked up from germline, CDR1 is KGHDR and CDR2 is SFDVKD. Trimming shortened V by 7 bases and J by 4 bases, and 15 bases separated the two germline ends. The CDR3 reads CATSPPDSPYGYTF. For the CDR3, the DNA is TGTGCCACCAGCCCTCCGGACAGTCCCTATGGCTACACCTTC.

This chain links TRBV6-2 or TRBV6-3 with TRBJ2-7; possibly TRBD2 for D (5 bases). There are 14 residues in the CDR3. Germline CDR1 reads MNHEY; CDR2 reads SVGEGT. V lost 5 bases and J lost 0, with 11 bases in between. CDR3 sequence reads: CASSILLASYEQYF. CDR3 sequence (DNA): TGTGCCAGCAGTATATTGCTAGCCTCCTACGAGCAGTACTTC.

This rearrangement joins TRBV3-1 to TRBJ2-7; D is perhaps TRBD1 or TRBD2 (5 bases each). CDR1 and CDR2 from the germline V gene are LGHDT and YNNKEL (reference sequence). There are 15 residues in the CDR3. The ends were cut back, 0 bases at V and 2 bases at J, with 11 bases in the middle. Written as DNA, the CDR3 is TGTGCCAGCAGCCAAGACCGGGACCGACCCTACGAGCAGTACTTC. Translating it yields CASSQDRDRPYEQYF.

Ten or more counts support this clonotype. The chain has TRBV7-2 and TRBJ1-5; unclear D gene. V shed 1 base and J shed 0 bases, with 10 bases lying between them. The CDR3 has 16 amino acids. The germline V gene has CDR1 SGHTA and CDR2 FQGNSA. CDR3 protein: CASSLESLSSNQPQHF. CDR3 in DNA: TGTGCCAGCAGCTTAGAGTCCCTCAGTAGCAATCAGCCCCAGCATTTT.

The chain links TRBV12-3 or TRBV12-4 to TRBJ2-1, with 12 bases identical to TRBD1. The CDR3 spans 15 residues. J gave up 10 bases and V 6 bases, and 10 bases lay outside the gene matches. Here the CDR3 reads CASRHRDRGPLEQFF. The CDR3 DNA sequence: TGTGCCAGCAGGCATCGGGACAGGGGGCCCTTAGAGCAGTTCTTC.

This clonotype appeared a few times. This chain joins TRBV12-3 or TRBV12-4 and TRBJ2-6; TRBD2 matches 7 bases. CDR3 length: 20 residues. V was clipped by 1 base and J by 0 bases; unmatched bases: 12. Here the CDR3 reads CASSLDRDWRGTSGANVLTF. Written as DNA, the CDR3 is TGTGCCAGCAGTTTAGATAGGGACTGGCGGGGGACCTCTGGGGCCAACGTCCTGACTTTC.

This clonotype showed up many times. The chain recombines TRBV12-3 or TRBV12-4 with TRBJ2-1; D remains unclear. V shed 2 bases and J shed 2 bases, with 10 bases lying between them. The CDR3 covers 15 residues. The DNA of the CDR3 is TGTGCCAGCAGTTTAATACAGAACGCCTACAATGAGCAGTTCTTC. This translates into CASSLIQNAYNEQFF.

Ten or more counts support this clonotype. The CDR3 DNA reads as TGCAGCACCATTAAGGGCACAGATACGCAGTATTTT. Its protein is CSTIKGTDTQYF. J is TRBJ2-3 and V is TRBV20-1; no definite D call. This CDR3 comprises 12 residues. CDR1 DFQATT and CDR2 SNEGSKA come from the germline V gene (reference sequence).

The V call is TRBV7-9, the J call TRBJ1-5, with D possibly matching TRBD1 (5 bases). Germline values: CDR1 SEHNR, CDR2 FQNEAQ (reference sequence). The V and J ends lost 0 bases and 8 bases respectively, with 14 bases between them. This CDR3 region has 15 residues. Written as DNA, the CDR3 is TGTGCCAGCAGCTTAGCCACGCGAAGAGGGGAGCCCCAGCATTTT. Protein product: CASSLATRRGEPQHF.

The chain couples TRBV7-9 to TRBJ2-5; TRBD2 is a possible D gene (7 bases). CDR1 and CDR2 (germline): SEHNR, FQNEAQ (reference sequence). The CDR3 has 16 amino acids. V lost 5 bases and J lost 4, with 20 bases in between. The CDR3 is CASSPWGGRRVETQYF. In nucleotides, the CDR3 is TGTGCCAGCAGCCCCTGGGGGGGGCGAAGGGTAGAGACCCAGTACTTC.

The sample holds one count of this clonotype. This chain connects TRBV4-3 to TRBJ2-7; the match to TRBD1 covers 7 bases. The junction had 10 bases not matched to a gene; V was cut back by 4 bases and J by 4 bases. The CDR3 is made up of 15 amino acids. Germline CDR1 LGHNA, CDR2 YSLEER. This CDR3 reads CASSPWTGLEYEQYF. The CDR3 DNA reads as TGCGCCAGCAGCCCGTGGACAGGACTGGAGTACGAGCAGTACTTC.

There are many counts of this clonotype. CDR3 amino acids: CSASPGRGTEAFF. The CDR3, as DNA: TGCAGTGCTAGCCCCGGACGGGGCACTGAAGCTTTCTTT. This chain uses TRBV20-1 with TRBJ1-1; D is unresolved. The germline V gene encodes CDR1 DFQATT and CDR2 SNEGSKA (reference sequence). V was clipped by 3 bases and J by 4 bases, with 12 bases between them. The CDR3 has 13 amino acids.

V is TRBV5-5 and J is TRBJ1-6; D might be TRBD1 (6 bases). The CDR3 has 14 amino acids. CDR1 is SGHKS and CDR2 is YYEKEE in the germline V gene (reference sequence). The ends were cut back, 4 bases at V and 7 bases at J, with 12 bases in the middle. The CDR3 spells CASSKGGGNSPLHF. CDR3 coding DNA: TGTGCCAGCAGCAAAGGGGGAGGAAATTCACCCCTCCACTTT.

The chain employs TRBV13 and TRBJ1-2; D is possibly TRBD1 (5 bases). The CDR3 extends over 15 amino acids. Germline V gene lookup returns CDR1 PRHDT and CDR2 FYEKMQ (reference sequence). Trimming took 3 bases from V and 0 from J, leaving 11 bases between them. CDR3 DNA: TGTGCCAGCAGCTTCGGGACGGCAGCTAACTATGGCTACACCTTC. This gives the protein CASSFGTAANYGYTF.

Ten or more counts support this clonotype. The chain employs TRBV10-1 and TRBJ2-5; D is unclear. Germline assignment: CDR1 WNHNN and CDR2 SYGVQD (reference sequence). This CDR3 has 13 residues. Trimming cost V 4 bases and J 4 bases, with 10 bases left between them. The CDR3 DNA follows: TGCGCCAGCAGTGGAAGCCAACTAGAGACCCAGTACTTC. This gives the protein CASSGSQLETQYF.

At least ten counts were recorded for this clonotype. The V gene is TRBV9, the J gene TRBJ1-4; no definite D call. V was clipped by 2 bases and J by 0 bases, with 11 bases between them. From germline, CDR1 is SGDLS and CDR2 YYNGEE. This CDR3 region has 16 residues. Here the CDR3 reads CASSVGPMATNEKLFF. The CDR3 DNA sequence: TGTGCCAGCAGCGTCGGACCCATGGCAACTAATGAAAAACTGTTTTTT.

V gene TRBV20-1 combines with J gene TRBJ2-3, with no clear D. The CDR3 is made up of 13 amino acids. Germline assignment: CDR1 DFQATT and CDR2 SNEGSKA (reference sequence). V was pared by 4 bases and J by 2 bases, with 10 bases between. CDR3 bases: TGCAGTGCTAATTCAGTAATCACAGATACGCAGTATTTT. This codes for CSANSVITDTQYF.

This chain joins TRBV11-2 and TRBJ2-5; D is undetermined. Germline V lookup: CDR1 SGHAT, CDR2 FQNNGV. The ends were cut back, 4 bases at V and 5 bases at J, with 11 bases in the middle. The CDR3 spans 13 residues. The CDR3 spells CASSSSDGETQYF. The CDR3 coding sequence is TGTGCCAGCAGCTCCTCGGATGGTGAGACCCAGTACTTC.

The genes are TRBV12-3 or TRBV12-4 and TRBJ2-1; 9 nucleotides agree with TRBD2. CDR3 size: 14 residues. Trimming took 6 bases from V and 4 from J; bases not matched to a gene: 4. The CDR3 reads CASRVSGGYNEQFF. The CDR3 nucleotides read TGTGCCAGCAGAGTAAGCGGGGGGTACAATGAGCAGTTCTTC.

This clonotype was seen a few times. This CDR3 is CAVSGQGGTEAFF. CDR3 sequence (DNA): TGTGCCGTCTCGGGTCAGGGGGGCACTGAAGCTTTCTTT. This chain joins TRBV7-6 and TRBJ1-1, with 7 bases aligning to TRBD1. The CDR3 is made up of 13 amino acids. Germline CDR1 and CDR2: SGHVS and FNYEAQ. The junction had 10 bases not matched to a gene; V was cut back by 11 bases and J by 4 bases.

This chain connects TRBV9 to TRBJ2-2; no definite D call. Trimming removed 6 bases at V and 6 bases at J, with 9 bases between. CDR1 is SGDLS and CDR2 is YYNGEE in the germline V gene. The CDR3 sequence is 12 residues long. The CDR3 is CASTRLAGELFF. CDR3 DNA: TGTGCCAGCACCCGATTGGCCGGGGAGCTGTTTTTT.